This T cell receptor beta chain was identified in a study of OX40 agonist ivuxolimab in advanced cancers. Study summary: In this trial design, patients received ivuxolimab intravenously at 0.01 to 10 mg/kg every 2 weeks. The study, taken as a whole, reports: Expanded clones tended on average to be more numerous among CD8+ T cells than CD4+. Researchers did not establish what antigens the expanded peripheral T cells target.

Sequenced by immunoSEQ multiplex PCR; TCRdb stores in-frame clones only, minus some. The table has 65,000 to 80,000 clones, roughly 90% seen once. Trimming removed 5 bases at V and 3 bases at J, with 8 bases between. Germline V gives CDR1 SGHTA, CDR2 FQGNSA. The CDR3 covers 12 residues. Worth noting for this clone: Its matching antigen is unknown.

This clonotype was sampled from an adult with an advanced solid tumor such as melanoma, head and neck, liver or kidney cancer. The V call is TRBV7-2, the J call TRBJ2-7; D unresolved. Sequencing was performed on CD4+ or CD8+ T cells sorted from blood, taken in a trial of the OX40 agonist ivuxolimab. CDR3 region: CASSTQGYEQYF. The CDR3 DNA reads TGTGCCAGCAGCACACAAGGCTACGAGCAGTACTTC.